These 28 T cell receptor beta chains were all obtained from the same sample, sequenced in a study of vaccination effects on CD4 cells after COVID-19 (dated by TCRdb to between 2022 and 2023). In the ViraFEST assay, PBMC were stimulated with viral peptide pools, and TCR sequencing was then used to find antigen-specific CD4+ T cell clonotypes based on their expansion. After around 11 days of culture, CD4+ T cells were isolated with the EasySep CD4+ T cell isolation kit. Convalescent patients had PCR-confirmed SARS-CoV-2 infection between March and December 2020, before Alpha, Beta and Delta variants emerged in the United States. Their cognate antigens are unknown. The protocol used for the library was the immunoSEQ multiplex PCR assay. TCRdb carries this immuneACCESS record with in-frame sequences only. Its versions omit some clonotypes, under half of them owing to an unresolved V gene in the studies checked, with the rest unexplained. Within this sample are more than 20,000 clones, with about 77% of them counted one time only. The ten biggest clones cover roughly a fifth of the sample.

Source: CD4+ T cells from PBMCs cultured with HCoV-NL63 spike peptides, taken before COVID-19 vaccination. In the paper's terms, the cell subset or site label means: HCoV-NL63 spike overlapping peptide pool stimulation. The receptors originated from a human donor who had a prior SARS-CoV-2 infection.

V is TRBV7-8 and J is TRBJ2-7; D is ambiguous. V lost 7 bases and J lost 3, with 13 bases in between. Germline V gene lookup returns CDR1 SGHVS and CDR2 FQNEAQ. This CDR3 has 13 residues. In DNA form, the CDR3 reads TGTGCCAGCACTTTTAGGACCGGCTACGAGCAGTACTTC. Protein sequence: CASTFRTGYEQYF.

The genes are TRBV25-1 and TRBJ2-5; a possible D gene is TRBD2 (6 bases). The CDR3 totals 13 residues. Between the trimmed V and J ends, which lost 3 bases and 5 bases, there was a span of 10 bases. Germline CDR1 is MGHDK and CDR2 is SYGVNS. The CDR3 nucleotides read TGTGCCAGCAGTGATGCAGGGAGGGAGACCCAGTACTTC. Protein sequence: CASSDAGRETQYF.

Here the CDR3 reads CASSVGRSTEAFF. The CDR3 DNA sequence: TGTGCCAGCAGCGTGGGTAGGAGCACTGAAGCTTTCTTT. The V and J genes are TRBV9 and TRBJ1-1; D unresolved. CDR3 length equals 13 residues. The germline V gene has CDR1 SGDLS and CDR2 YYNGEE. V lost 2 bases, J lost 4 bases, and 9 bases lay in between. The full variable domain, in which reference TRBV9 and TRBJ1-1 provide the parts outside the CDR3, is DSGVTQTPKHLITATGQRVTLRCSPRSGDLSVYWYQQSLDQGLQFLIQYYNGEERAKGNILERFSAQQFPDLHSELNLSSLELGDSALYFCASSVGRSTEAFFGQGTRLTVV.

The chain recombines TRBV5-4 with TRBJ1-1; possibly TRBD1 for D (5 bases). The CDR3 totals 15 residues. V dropped 4 bases and J dropped 1 base, with 14 bases sitting between them. From germline, CDR1 is SGHNT and CDR2 YYREEE (reference sequence). CDR3 protein: CASSPGGVRNTEAFF. CDR3 coding DNA: TGTGCCAGCAGCCCGGGAGGGGTTCGGAACACTGAAGCTTTCTTT.

The chain recombines TRBV19 with TRBJ2-1, with 7 bases fitting TRBD2. The CDR3 has 14 amino acids. CDR1 and CDR2 (germline): LNHDA, SQIVND (reference sequence). J lost 8 bases, V lost 3 bases, and 7 bases had no gene match. DNA for the CDR3: TGTGCCAGTAGTATGGGCGGGAGTGCGTATGAGCAGTTCTTC. Encoded protein: CASSMGGSAYEQFF.

As to this clone: Germline is not matched at one junction end, which may reflect a read error. The V gene is TRBV9, the J gene TRBJ1-2; tentatively, D is TRBD1 (5 bases). CDR1 and CDR2 (germline): SGDLS, YYNGEE. This CDR3 has 13 amino acids. The CDR3: CASSDTVRQKLYF. CDR3 DNA: TGTGCCAGCAGCGATACCGTGAGACAGAAACTATACTTC. The whole variable domain, remainder taken from reference TRBV9 and TRBJ1-2, is DSGVTQTPKHLITATGQRVTLRCSPRSGDLSVYWYQQSLDQGLQFLIQYYNGEERAKGNILERFSAQQFPDLHSELNLSSLELGDSALYFCASSDTVRQKLYFGSGTRLTVV.

This clone was seen more than once but under ten times. This chain links TRBV11-2 with TRBJ2-7; possible D gene TRBD2, 6 bases. The CDR3 totals 15 residues. V lost 7 bases to trimming and J lost 7 bases, with 23 bases between them. The germline CDR1 and CDR2 sequences are SGHAT and FQNNGV. The CDR3 is CASTHRDPGREEQYF. CDR3 nucleotide sequence: TGTGCCAGCACCCACCGGGACCCAGGGCGGGAAGAGCAGTACTTC.

This chain links TRBV5-1 with TRBJ1-2; no reliable D call. With 0 bases removed from V and 4 bases from J, the gap between germline ends came to 13 bases. Germline-derived CDR1 and CDR2 are SGHRS and YFSETQ. This CDR3 spans 15 amino acids. CDR3 sequence: CASSLGVASSYGYTF. CDR3 DNA: TGCGCCAGCAGCTTGGGGGTGGCTTCCAGCTATGGCTACACCTTC. The full variable domain, with the rest looked up from reference TRBV5-1 and TRBJ1-2, is KAGVTQTPRYLIKTRGQQVTLSCSPISGHRSVSWYQQTPGQGLQFLFEYFSETQRNKGNFPGRFSGRQFSNSRSEMNVSTLELGDSALYLCASSLGVASSYGYTFGSGTRLTVV.

This sequence joins TRBV3-1 (or the pseudogene TRBV3-2) and TRBJ2-1; TRBD1 agrees at 9 bases. The CDR3 consists of 15 residues. J lost 7 bases, V lost 5 bases, and 9 bases had no gene match. In germline, CDR1 is LGHDT, CDR2 YNNKEL (reference sequence). CDR3 protein: CASSSGTGNWNEQFF. The CDR3 nucleotides read TGTGCCAGCAGCTCCGGGACAGGGAATTGGAATGAGCAGTTCTTC.

The gene calls are TRBV18 and TRBJ2-5; 12 bases align to TRBD1. The germline V gene encodes CDR1 KGHSH and CDR2 LQKENI. Trimming removed 2 bases from V and 4 bases from J; junction bases left unmatched: 2. The length of the CDR3 is 15 residues. The CDR3: CASSPRDRGPETQYF. The DNA of the CDR3 is TGTGCCAGCTCACCAAGGGACAGGGGGCCAGAGACCCAGTACTTC.

This clone was recorded a few times. This rearrangement joins TRBV6-6 to TRBJ1-1; D perhaps matches TRBD1 (6 bases). Germline CDR1 MNHNY, CDR2 SVGAGI (reference sequence). This CDR3 comprises 15 residues. Trimming took off 8 bases at V and 1 base at J, with 17 bases between the two ends. The CDR3 nucleotides read TGTGCCAGCGTAGGCCACCAGACAGGGAACACTGAAGCTTTCTTT. It translates to CASVGHQTGNTEAFF.

This clone has just one count. The V gene is TRBV7-2, the J gene TRBJ2-1; 10 bases line up with TRBD2. Germline lookup yields CDR1 SGHTA and CDR2 FQGNSA. The CDR3 has 17 amino acids. With 3 bases clipped from V and 6 bases from J, the junction kept 11 bases outside the gene matches. The DNA of the CDR3 is TGTGCCAGCAGCTTCCTGACCCTAGCGGGAGTCCCCAATGAGCAGTTCTTC. As protein: CASSFLTLAGVPNEQFF.

V usage is TRBV20-1 and J usage is TRBJ2-2; no firm D call. Germline V gene lookup returns CDR1 DFQATT and CDR2 SNEGSKA (reference sequence). The V end lost 6 bases, the J end lost 3 bases, and 5 bases lay between the germline ends. The CDR3 loop spans 11 amino acids. The CDR3 here is CSARDTGELFF. Written as DNA, the CDR3 is TGCAGTGCCCGGGACACCGGGGAGCTGTTTTTT.

This clone is judged medium-sized. The genes are TRBV6-4 and TRBJ1-5; no definite D call. CDR1 MRHNA and CDR2 SNTAGT come from the germline V gene. Trimming left V 3 bases short and J 3 bases short, with 6 bases between. This CDR3 is 13 amino acids long. CDR3 loop: CASSEQINQPQHF. The CDR3 DNA reads TGTGCCAGCAGTGAACAGATCAATCAGCCCCAGCATTTT.

This sequence joins TRBV28 and TRBJ2-6; TRBD2 might be the D (6 bases). The CDR3 is 18 amino acids. Between the trimmed V and J ends, which lost 4 bases and 0 bases, there was a span of 16 bases. Germline V CDR1 and CDR2: MDHEN, SYDVKM. CDR3 in amino acids: CASSSLIGRISGANVLTF. The CDR3, as DNA: TGTGCCAGCAGTTCTCTCATAGGGAGGATCTCTGGGGCCAACGTCCTGACTTTC.

This clone was seen a single time. The V and J genes are TRBV30 and TRBJ2-7, with 8 bases fitting TRBD1. The germline CDR1 and CDR2 sequences are GTSNPN and SVGIG (reference sequence). V gave up 5 bases and J gave up 4 bases; unmatched junction bases: 10. The CDR3 runs to 14 residues. The CDR3, as DNA: TGTGCCTGGGACGGACAGGGCATAGGGTACGAGCAGTACTTC. This translates into CAWDGQGIGYEQYF.

This clone has more than one count but fewer than ten. The chain carries TRBV27 and TRBJ1-1; no firm D call. Germline loops: CDR1 MNHEY, CDR2 SMNVEV (reference sequence). The CDR3 runs 14 residues. Trimming took 5 bases from V and 3 from J, leaving 13 bases between them. CDR3 protein: CASSKGSRDTEAFF. The CDR3 region has the DNA TGTGCCAGCAGTAAGGGATCTCGGGACACTGAAGCTTTCTTT.

The genes are TRBV11-3 and TRBJ2-1; the D is unclear. The V end was cut by 5 bases, the J end by 6 bases, with 8 bases between. This CDR3 is built from 12 residues. Germline V lookup: CDR1 SGHNT, CDR2 YENEEA. Written as DNA, the CDR3 is TGTGCCAGCAGCCCCGGCTTCAATGAGCAGTTCTTC. The encoded protein is CASSPGFNEQFF. The variable domain in full, with the rest retrieved from reference TRBV11-3 and TRBJ2-1, is EAGVVQSPRYKIIEKKQPVAFWCNPISGHNTLYWYLQNLGQGPELLIRYENEEAVDDSQLPKDRFSAERLKGVDSTLKIQPAELGDSAVYLCASSPGFNEQFFGPGTRLTVL.

A single count supports this clone. The CDR3 nucleotides are TGTGCCACCAGCAGAGATATGAGTTCGCCCCTCCACTTT. Translated, it gives CATSRDMSSPLHF. This chain connects TRBV15 to TRBJ1-6; D is unclear. The germline CDR1 and CDR2 sequences are LNHNV and YYDKDF (reference sequence). This CDR3 comprises 13 residues. Deletions cut 0 bases from V and 13 bases from J, with 10 bases between. Filled out from reference TRBV15 and TRBJ1-6, the complete variable domain reads DAMVIQNPRYQVTQFGKPVTLSCSQTLNHNVMYWYQQKSSQAPKLLFHYYDKDFNNEADTPDNFQSRRPNTSFCFLDIRSPGLGDTAMYLCATSRDMSSPLHFGNGTRLTVT.

The chain joins TRBV20-1 to TRBJ1-1; D not certain. The CDR3 has 11 amino acids. The V end was cut by 6 bases, the J end by 1 base, with 6 bases between. Germline V gene sequence: CDR1 DFQATT, CDR2 SNEGSKA (reference sequence). The CDR3 protein is CSAGENTEAFF. DNA of the CDR3: TGCAGTGCAGGAGAGAACACTGAAGCTTTCTTT.

The genes are TRBV7-2 and TRBJ1-2; D is unresolved. The CDR3 has 14 amino acids. Trimming pared 2 bases from V and 2 bases from J, leaving 9 bases between. Germline values: CDR1 SGHTA, CDR2 FQGNSA. CDR3 sequence: CASSLLVGNYGYTF. CDR3 DNA: TGTGCCAGCAGCTTATTAGTCGGAAACTATGGCTACACCTTC. The full variable domain, its missing parts supplied by reference TRBV7-2 and TRBJ1-2, is GAGVSQSPSNKVTEKGKDVELRCDPISGHTALYWYRQSLGQGLEFLIYFQGNSAPDKSGLPSDRFSAERTGGSVSTLTIQRTQQEDSAVYLCASSLLVGNYGYTFGSGTRLTVV.

The genes are TRBV5-8 and TRBJ2-5, with a tentative D call TRBD1 (6 bases). The CDR3 sequence is 18 residues long. Germline CDR1 SGHTS, CDR2 YDEGEE. With 0 bases removed from V and 5 bases from J, the gap between germline ends came to 23 bases. The CDR3 spells CASSLADTATPGEETQYF. CDR3 sequence (DNA): TGTGCCAGCAGCTTGGCCGATACTGCTACCCCAGGGGAGGAGACCCAGTACTTC. The whole variable domain, filled in from reference TRBV5-8 and TRBJ2-5, reads EAGVTQSPTHLIKTRGQQATLRCSPISGHTSVYWYQQALGLGLQFLLWYDEGEERNRGNFPPRFSGRQFPNYSSELNVNALELEDSALYLCASSLADTATPGEETQYFGPGTRLLVL.

The rearrangement uses TRBV7-2 and TRBJ2-1, with TRBD1 matching over 8 bases. J lost 2 bases, V lost 6 bases, and 3 bases had no gene match. This CDR3 spans 14 amino acids. Germline V gene sequence: CDR1 SGHTA, CDR2 FQGNSA. The CDR3 region is CASRPGGAYNEQFF. Written as DNA, the CDR3 is TGTGCCAGCAGGCCAGGGGGCGCCTACAATGAGCAGTTCTTC.

V and J are TRBV12-5 and TRBJ2-2, with D perhaps given as TRBD1 or TRBD2 (6 bases each). V dropped 6 bases and J dropped 5 bases, with 22 bases sitting between them. The CDR3 extends over 17 amino acids. The germline CDR1 and CDR2 sequences are LGHNT and FRNRAP. The CDR3 DNA reads as TGTGCTAGTGGCCCCTTACTAGGTAGGGGGGCGACCGGGGAGCTGTTTTTT. As protein: CASGPLLGRGATGELFF.

The chain carries TRBV27 and TRBJ1-4; no clear D. V gave up 4 bases and J gave up 3 bases, with 12 bases separating them. From germline, CDR1 is MNHEY and CDR2 SMNVEV (reference sequence). The CDR3 has 15 amino acids. CDR3 in DNA: TGTGCCAGCAGTTCCCGCGGACGGGCTAATGAAAAACTGTTTTTT. Protein sequence: CASSSRGRANEKLFF.

The V gene is TRBV6-1, the J gene TRBJ2-5; possible D gene TRBD1, 7 bases. Trimming removed 0 bases from V and 4 bases from J, with 15 bases in between. CDR1 MNHNS and CDR2 SASEGT come from the germline V gene. The CDR3 contains 16 residues. The CDR3 coding sequence is TGTGCCAGCAGTGAAGCGGAGGGGGCGACTCGAGAGACCCAGTACTTC. Translating gives CASSEAEGATRETQYF.

The genes are TRBV7-3 and TRBJ2-3; no clear D. V lost 2 bases, J lost 5 bases, and 8 bases lay in between. The CDR3 runs 13 residues. Germline loops: CDR1 SGHTA, CDR2 FQGTGA. The CDR3 DNA follows: TGTGCCAGCAGCTTAGCCGCAATAGATACGCAGTATTTT. It specifies CASSLAAIDTQYF.

This chain connects TRBV10-3 to TRBJ2-3; D remains unclear. Trimming left V 7 bases short and J 6 bases short, with 8 bases between. The CDR3 covers 11 residues. In germline, CDR1 is ENHRY, CDR2 SYGVKD. The DNA of the CDR3 is TGTGCCATCATGGACGCGGATACGCAGTATTTT. Amino acid sequence: CAIMDADTQYF.